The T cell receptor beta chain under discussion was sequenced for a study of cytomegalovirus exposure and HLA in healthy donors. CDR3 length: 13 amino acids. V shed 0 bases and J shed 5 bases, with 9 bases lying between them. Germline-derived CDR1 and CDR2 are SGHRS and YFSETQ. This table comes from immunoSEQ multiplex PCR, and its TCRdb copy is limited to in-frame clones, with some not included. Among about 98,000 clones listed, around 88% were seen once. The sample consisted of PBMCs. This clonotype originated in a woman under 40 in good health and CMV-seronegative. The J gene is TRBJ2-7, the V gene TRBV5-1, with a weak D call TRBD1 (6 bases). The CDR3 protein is CASSLAQGDEQYF. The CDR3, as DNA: TGCGCCAGCAGCTTGGCACAGGGTGACGAGCAGTACTTC.